A single T cell receptor beta chain is shown here with its context. This entry comes from a study of T cell changes during pregnancy in multiple sclerosis. The repertoire was sequenced with immunoSEQ multiplex PCR; TCRdb's copy has only in-frame clones and lacks some. The sample consists of over 25,000 clones, roughly 91% of them appearing once. The CDR3 totals 14 residues. V lost 1 base and J lost 3, with 9 bases in between. Germline V gene sequence: CDR1 LGHNA, CDR2 YSLEER. This sample comprised CD8+ T cells from peripheral blood mononuclear cells, obtained in the second trimester of pregnancy. The clonotype comes from a female donor in good health, enrolled as a control in a pregnancy study. The chain uses TRBV4-3 and TRBJ1-1; the D gene is possibly TRBD1 (6 bases). CDR3 protein: CASSQGGGYTEAFF. The CDR3, as DNA: TGCGCCAGCAGCCAAGGTGGGGGCTACACTGAAGCTTTCTTT.